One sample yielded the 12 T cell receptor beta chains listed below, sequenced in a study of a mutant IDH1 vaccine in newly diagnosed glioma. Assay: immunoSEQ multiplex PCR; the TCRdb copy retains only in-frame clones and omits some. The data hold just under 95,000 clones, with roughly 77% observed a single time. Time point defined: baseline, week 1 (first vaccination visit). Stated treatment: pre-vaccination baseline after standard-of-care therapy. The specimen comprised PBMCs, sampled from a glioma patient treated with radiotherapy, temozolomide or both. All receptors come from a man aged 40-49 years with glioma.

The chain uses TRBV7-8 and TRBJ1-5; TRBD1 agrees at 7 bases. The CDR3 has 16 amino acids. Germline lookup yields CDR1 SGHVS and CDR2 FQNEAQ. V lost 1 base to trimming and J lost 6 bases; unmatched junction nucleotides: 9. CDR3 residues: CASSLDGAGGTQPQHF. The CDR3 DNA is TGTGCCAGCAGCTTAGACGGGGCAGGGGGAACTCAGCCCCAGCATTTT.

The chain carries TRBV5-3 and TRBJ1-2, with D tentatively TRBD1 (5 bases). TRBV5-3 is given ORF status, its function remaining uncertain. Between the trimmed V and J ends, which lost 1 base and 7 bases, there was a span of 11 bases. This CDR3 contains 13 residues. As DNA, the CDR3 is TGTGCCAGAAGCTTGATATTCGGGGGTGGCTACACCTTC. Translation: CARSLIFGGGYTF.

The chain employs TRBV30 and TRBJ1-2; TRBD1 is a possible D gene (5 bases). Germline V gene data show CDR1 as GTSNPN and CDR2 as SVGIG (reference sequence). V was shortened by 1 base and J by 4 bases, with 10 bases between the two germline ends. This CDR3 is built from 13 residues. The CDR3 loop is CAWSGRGPYGYTF. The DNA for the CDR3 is TGTGCCTGGAGTGGGCGGGGACCCTATGGCTACACCTTC.

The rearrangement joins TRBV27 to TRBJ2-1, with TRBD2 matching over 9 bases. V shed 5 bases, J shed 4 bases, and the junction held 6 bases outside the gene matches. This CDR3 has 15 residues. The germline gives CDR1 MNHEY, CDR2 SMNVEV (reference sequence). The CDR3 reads CASSIGLAGYNEQFF. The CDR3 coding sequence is TGTGCCAGCAGTATAGGGCTAGCGGGATACAATGAGCAGTTCTTC.

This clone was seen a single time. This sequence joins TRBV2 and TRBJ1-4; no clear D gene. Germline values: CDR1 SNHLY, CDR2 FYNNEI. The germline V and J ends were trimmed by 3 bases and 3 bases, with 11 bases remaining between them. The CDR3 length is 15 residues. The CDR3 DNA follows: TGTGCCAGCAGTGATGCGGGTCAGCCTAATGAAAAACTGTTTTTT. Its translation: CASSDAGQPNEKLFF.

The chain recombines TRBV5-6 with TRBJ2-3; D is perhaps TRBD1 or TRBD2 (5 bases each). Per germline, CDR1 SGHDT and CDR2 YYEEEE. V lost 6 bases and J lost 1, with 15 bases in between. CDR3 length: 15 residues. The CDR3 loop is CASTRSRGGTDTQYF. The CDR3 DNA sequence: TGTGCCAGCACTCGGTCAAGGGGAGGCACAGATACGCAGTATTTT.

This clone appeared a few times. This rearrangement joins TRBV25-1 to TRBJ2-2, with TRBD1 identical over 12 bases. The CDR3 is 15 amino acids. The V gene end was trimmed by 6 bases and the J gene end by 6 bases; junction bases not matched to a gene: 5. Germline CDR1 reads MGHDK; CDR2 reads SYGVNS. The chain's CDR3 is CASRAGTGGSGELFF. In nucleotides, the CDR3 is TGTGCCAGCAGGGCCGGGACAGGGGGCTCCGGGGAGCTGTTTTTT. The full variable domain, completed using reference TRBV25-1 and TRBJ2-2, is EADIYQTPRYLVIGTGKKITLECSQTMGHDKMYWYQQDPGMELHLIHYSYGVNSTEKGDLSSESTVSRIRTEHFPLTLESARPSHTSQYLCASRAGTGGSGELFFGEGSRLTVL.

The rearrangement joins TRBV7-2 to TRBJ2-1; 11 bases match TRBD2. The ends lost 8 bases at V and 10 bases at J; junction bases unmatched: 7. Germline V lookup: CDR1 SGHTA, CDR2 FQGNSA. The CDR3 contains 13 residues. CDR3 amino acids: CASSFRTSGEQFF. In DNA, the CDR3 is TGTGCCAGCTCCTTTCGGACTAGCGGGGAGCAGTTCTTC.

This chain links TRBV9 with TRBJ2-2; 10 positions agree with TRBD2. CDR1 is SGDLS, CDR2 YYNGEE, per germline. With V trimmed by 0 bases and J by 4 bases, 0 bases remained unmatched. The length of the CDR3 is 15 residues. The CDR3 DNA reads TGTGCCAGCAGCGTAGTAGCGGGGGGCACCGGGGAGCTGTTTTTT. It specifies CASSVVAGGTGELFF. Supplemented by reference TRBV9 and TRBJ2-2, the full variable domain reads DSGVTQTPKHLITATGQRVTLRCSPRSGDLSVYWYQQSLDQGLQFLIQYYNGEERAKGNILERFSAQQFPDLHSELNLSSLELGDSALYFCASSVVAGGTGELFFGEGSRLTVL.

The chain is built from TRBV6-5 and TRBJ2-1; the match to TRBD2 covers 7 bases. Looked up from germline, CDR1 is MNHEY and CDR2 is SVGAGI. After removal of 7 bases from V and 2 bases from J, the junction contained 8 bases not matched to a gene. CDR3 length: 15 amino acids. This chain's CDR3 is CASTLISGPYNEQFF. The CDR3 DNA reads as TGTGCCAGCACATTAATTAGCGGGCCCTACAATGAGCAGTTCTTC.

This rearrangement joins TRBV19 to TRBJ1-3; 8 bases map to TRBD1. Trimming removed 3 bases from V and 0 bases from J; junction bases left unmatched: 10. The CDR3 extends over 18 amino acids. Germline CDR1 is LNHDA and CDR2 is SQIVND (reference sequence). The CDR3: CASSIGRGLIISGNTIYF. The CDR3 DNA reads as TGTGCCAGTAGTATCGGCAGGGGGCTAATTATCTCTGGAAACACCATATATTTT.

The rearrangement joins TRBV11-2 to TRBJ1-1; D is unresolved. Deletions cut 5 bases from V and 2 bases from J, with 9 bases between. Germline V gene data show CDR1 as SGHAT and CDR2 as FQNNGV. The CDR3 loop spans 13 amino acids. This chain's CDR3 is CASSPPTNTEAFF. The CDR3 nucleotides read TGTGCCAGCAGCCCCCCGACTAACACTGAAGCTTTCTTT.